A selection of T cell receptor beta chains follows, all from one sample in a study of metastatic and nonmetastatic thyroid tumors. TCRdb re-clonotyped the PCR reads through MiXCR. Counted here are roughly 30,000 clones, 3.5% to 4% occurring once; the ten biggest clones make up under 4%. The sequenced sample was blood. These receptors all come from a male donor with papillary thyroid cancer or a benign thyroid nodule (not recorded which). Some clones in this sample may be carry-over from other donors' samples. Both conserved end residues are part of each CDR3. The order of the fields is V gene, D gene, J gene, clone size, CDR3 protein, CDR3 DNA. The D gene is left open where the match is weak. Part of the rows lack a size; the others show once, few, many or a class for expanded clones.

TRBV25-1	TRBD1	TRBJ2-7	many	CASSGKKNSGQGLPHEQYF	TGTGCCAGCAGTGGAAAAAAAAACTCAGGACAGGGCTTACCCCACGAGCAGTACTTC
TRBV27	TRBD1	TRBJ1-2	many	CASSLTGANYGYTF	TGTGCCAGCAGTTTGACAGGGGCGAACTATGGCTACACCTTC
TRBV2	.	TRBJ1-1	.	CASSTGANTEAFF	TGTGCCAGCAGTACCGGGGCCAACACTGAAGCTTTCTTT
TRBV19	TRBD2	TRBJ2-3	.	CASNKKTSGVGFSTDTQYF	TGTGCCAGTAACAAGAAGACTAGCGGGGTGGGATTTAGCACAGATACGCAGTATTTT
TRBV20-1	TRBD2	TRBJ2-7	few	CSARGLAGGSSYEQYF	TGCAGTGCTAGGGGACTAGCGGGAGGGAGCTCCTACGAGCAGTACTTC
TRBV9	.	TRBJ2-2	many	CASSVRPNGANTGELFF	TGTGCCAGCAGCGTAAGGCCGAACGGAGCTAACACCGGGGAGCTGTTTTTT
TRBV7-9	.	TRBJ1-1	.	CASSLAGQMNTEAFF	TGTGCCAGCAGCTTAGCGGGACAAATGAACACTGAAGCTTTCTTT
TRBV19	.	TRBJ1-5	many	CASSWAVSNQPQHF	TGTGCCAGTAGTTGGGCGGTTAGCAATCAGCCCCAGCATTTT
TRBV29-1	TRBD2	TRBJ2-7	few	CSVASGSLGGEQYF	TGCAGCGTTGCTAGCGGGAGTCTGGGGGGCGAGCAGTACTTC
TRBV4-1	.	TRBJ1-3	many	CASSQDPGDSGNTIYF	TGCGCCAGCAGCCAAGACCCCGGAGACTCTGGAAACACCATATATTTT
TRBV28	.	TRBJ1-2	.	CASSFGDNGYGYTF	TGTGCCAGCAGTTTCGGGGACAATGGCTATGGCTACACCTTC
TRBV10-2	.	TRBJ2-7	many	CASSERAGSYEQYF	TGCGCCAGCAGTGAGCGGGCGGGTTCCTACGAGCAGTACTTC
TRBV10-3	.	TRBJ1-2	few	CAISQGSGYNYGYTF	TGTGCCATCAGTCAGGGGTCAGGGTACAACTATGGCTACACCTTC
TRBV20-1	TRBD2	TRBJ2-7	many	CSASGSGRSYEQYF	TGCAGTGCTAGTGGTAGCGGGAGGTCCTACGAGCAGTACTTC
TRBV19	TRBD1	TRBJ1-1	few	CASRLQGVTEAFF	TGTGCCAGTAGACTACAGGGGGTAACTGAAGCTTTCTTT
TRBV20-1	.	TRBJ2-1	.	CSGANNYNEQFF	TGCAGCGGGGCCAACAACTACAATGAGCAGTTCTTC